Presented here are 2 T cell receptor beta chains from one specimen sequenced in a study of post-analysis software for immune sequencing data. These receptors have no known antigen. Study results and caveats: Controls showed lower frequencies than patients for five TRBV segments, and TRBV5-6, TRBV5-1 and TRBV20-1 were among these.

Built from TCR beta cDNA, the libraries had unique molecular identifiers in them. Each CDR3 protein gets one entry after TCRdb re-called the PCR reads with MiXCR. The sample has 700,000 to 800,000 distinct CDR3 sequences; roughly 30% are singletons. Sequencing was done on a sample of blood. The receptor source for this set is a girl aged 5-17 years with multiple sclerosis.

The chain joins TRBV4-3 to TRBJ2-4; 9 bases are shared with TRBD2. Germline V CDR1 and CDR2: LGHNA, YSLEER. CDR3 length: 16 amino acids. J lost 13 bases, V lost 6 bases, and 19 bases had no gene match. CDR3 loop: CASSGGWREGRREQYF. The CDR3 DNA reads TGCGCCAGCAGTGGGGGTTGGCGGGAGGGCCGGAGGGAGCAGTACTTC.

Comments on this clonotype: A read error may produce the germline difference seen at one junction end. This chain uses TRBV10-1 with TRBJ2-1, with D possibly TRBD2 on 6 matching bases. In germline, CDR1 is WNHNN, CDR2 SYGVQD (reference sequence). The CDR3 covers 15 residues. The CDR3 DNA reads as TGCGCCAGCGGTGATGGCGGGGTATCCTACAATGAGCAGTTCTTC. Protein product: CASGDGGVSYNEQFF.